The next 5 T cell receptor beta chains were all read from a single sample in a study of tumor-infiltrating lymphocytes in primary liver carcinoma. RNA and DNA were co-extracted from roughly 20-30 mg of unsorted bulk tissue. Total RNA (roughly 540 ng) served as template for TCR beta cDNA synthesis primed by a constant-region primer. Slightly modified ARM-PCR, run as three nested multiplex PCR rounds, produced the TCR beta libraries. With TRBV1-TRBV30 forward primers and a C-beta reverse primer, the first two PCR rounds were run for 10 cycles each. TCRdb re-called the multiplex PCR reads through MiXCR, storing one row per CDR3 protein. The table includes about 54,000 distinct CDR3 sequences, about 68% detected once. The sample comprised liver tumor tissue from sampling region 2. Subset reported: tumor region T2, inferior pole. The receptors stem from a man between 40 and 49 years old with primary liver carcinoma and hepatitis B virus infection.

The rearrangement links TRBV30 to TRBJ2-3, with 7 bases fitting TRBD2. The ends lost 2 bases at V and 14 bases at J; junction bases unmatched: 34. CDR1 is GTSNPN and CDR2 is SVGIG in the germline V gene (reference sequence). This CDR3 is 20 amino acids long. CDR3: CAWSPQLGSGLPVSPDMRYF. In nucleotides, the CDR3 is TGTGCCTGGAGTCCCCAACTGGGTAGCGGGTTGCCCGTTTCCCCAGATATGCGGTATTTT.

Comment on this clonotype: One end of the junction varies from germline; a read error may be responsible. The rearrangement uses TRBV11-2 and TRBJ2-1; D unclear. Germline CDR1 and CDR2: SGHAT and FQNNGV. The CDR3 has 13 residues. DNA of the CDR3: TGTGTCAGCAGCCTAAATGATAACTATGAGCAGTTCTTC. Its protein product is CVSSLNDNYEQFF. Full variable domain (outside the CDR3, taken from reference TRBV11-2 and TRBJ2-1): EAGVAQSPRYKIIEKRQSVAFWCNPISGHATLYWYQQILGQGPKLLIQFQNNGVVDDSQLPKDRFSAERLKGVDSTLKIQPAKLEDSAVYLCVSSLNDNYEQFFGPGTRLTVL.

In this sample, this clonotype turned up once. A junction boundary mismatches the germline segment, possibly from a read error. The rearrangement links TRBV6-5 to TRBJ2-2; D perhaps matches TRBD2 (5 bases). The length of the CDR3 is 15 residues. The germline V gene encodes CDR1 MNHEY and CDR2 SVGAGI. Here the CDR3 reads CASSYAVDDTGKLFF. CDR3 bases: TGTGCTAGCAGTTACGCAGTGGACGACACCGGGAAGCTGTTTTTT.

Details on this clonotype: No conserved phenylalanine or tryptophan is present at the end of the CDR3, so a read error is the likely explanation. V is TRBV12-3 or TRBV12-4 and J is TRBJ2-7; D gene uncertain. V was cut by 5 bases and J by 2 bases, with 13 bases left in between. This CDR3 spans 14 amino acids. The CDR3 bases are TGTGCCAGCAGTGGCCCCTCACGGCCCTACGAGCAGTACATC. The encoded protein is CASSGPSRPYEQYI.

On this clonotype itself: One end of the junction does not line up with germline, which may come from a read error. The rearrangement joins TRBV5-1 to TRBJ2-7, with TRBD2 matching 9 bases. Germline CDR1 and CDR2: SGHRS and YFSETQ. There are 14 residues in the CDR3. CDR3 DNA sequence: TGCGCCAGCAGCCTAGCGGGAAGGGGATACGAACAGTACTTC. Translated: CASSLAGRGYEQYF.